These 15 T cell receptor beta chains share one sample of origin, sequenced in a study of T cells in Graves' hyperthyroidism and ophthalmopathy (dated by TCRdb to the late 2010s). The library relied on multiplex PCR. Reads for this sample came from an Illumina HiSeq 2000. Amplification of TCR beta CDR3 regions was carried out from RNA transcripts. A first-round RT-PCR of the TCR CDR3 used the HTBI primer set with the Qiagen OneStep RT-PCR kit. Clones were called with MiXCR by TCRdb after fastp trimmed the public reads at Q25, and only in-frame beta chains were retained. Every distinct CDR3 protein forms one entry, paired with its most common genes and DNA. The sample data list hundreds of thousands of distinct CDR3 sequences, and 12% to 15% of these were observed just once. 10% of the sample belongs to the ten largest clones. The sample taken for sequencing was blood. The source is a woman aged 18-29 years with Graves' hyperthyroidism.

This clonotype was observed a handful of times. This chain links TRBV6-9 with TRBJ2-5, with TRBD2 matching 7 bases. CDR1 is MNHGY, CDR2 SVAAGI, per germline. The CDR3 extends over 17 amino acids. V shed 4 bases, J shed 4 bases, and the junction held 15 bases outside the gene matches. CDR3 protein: CASSSIVGLVDAETQYF. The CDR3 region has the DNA TGTGCCAGCAGTTCCATTGTAGGACTAGTCGACGCAGAGACCCAGTACTTC.

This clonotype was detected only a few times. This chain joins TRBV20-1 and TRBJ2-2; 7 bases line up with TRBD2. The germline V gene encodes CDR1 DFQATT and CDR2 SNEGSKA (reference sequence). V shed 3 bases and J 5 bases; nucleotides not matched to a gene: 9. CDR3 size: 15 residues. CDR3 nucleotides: TGCAGTGCTAGGCCCGGACTAGGTTGGACCGGGGAGCTGTTTTTT. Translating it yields CSARPGLGWTGELFF.

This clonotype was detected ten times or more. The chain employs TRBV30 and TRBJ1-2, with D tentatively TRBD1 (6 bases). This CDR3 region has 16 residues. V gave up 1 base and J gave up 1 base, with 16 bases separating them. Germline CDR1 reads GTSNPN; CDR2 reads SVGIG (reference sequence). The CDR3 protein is CAWSDNRQAVNYGYTF. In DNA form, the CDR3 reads TGTGCCTGGAGTGATAATCGACAGGCCGTTAACTATGGCTACACCTTC.

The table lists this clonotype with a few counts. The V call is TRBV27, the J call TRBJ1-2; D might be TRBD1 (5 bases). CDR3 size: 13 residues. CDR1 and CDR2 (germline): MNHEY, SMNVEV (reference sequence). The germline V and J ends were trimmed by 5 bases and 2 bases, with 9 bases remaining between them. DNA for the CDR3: TGTGCCAGCAGTATGAGACAGAACTATGGCTACACCTTC. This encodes CASSMRQNYGYTF.

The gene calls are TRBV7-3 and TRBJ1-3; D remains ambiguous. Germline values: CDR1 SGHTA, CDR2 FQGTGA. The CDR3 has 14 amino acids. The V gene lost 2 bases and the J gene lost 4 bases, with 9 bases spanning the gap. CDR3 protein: CASSLEGTGNTIYF. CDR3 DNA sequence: TGTGCCAGCAGCTTAGAGGGAACCGGAAACACCATATATTTT. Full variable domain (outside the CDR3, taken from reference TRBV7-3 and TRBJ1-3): GAGVSQTPSNKVTEKGKYVELRCDPISGHTALYWYRQSLGQGPEFLIYFQGTGAADDSGLPNDRFFAVRPEGSVSTLKIQRTERGDSAVYLCASSLEGTGNTIYFGEGSWLTVV.

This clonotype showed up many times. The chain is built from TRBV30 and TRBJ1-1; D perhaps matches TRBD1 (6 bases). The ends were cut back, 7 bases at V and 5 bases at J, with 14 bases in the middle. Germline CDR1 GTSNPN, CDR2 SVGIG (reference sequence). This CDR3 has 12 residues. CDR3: CALGGPSTEAFF. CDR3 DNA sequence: TGTGCCTTGGGGGGGCCAAGTACTGAAGCTTTCTTT.

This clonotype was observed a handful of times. CDR3 nucleotide sequence: TGTGCCAGCAGTTCGGGCCGTTCGAATTCACCCCTCCACTTT. As protein: CASSSGRSNSPLHF. The chain couples TRBV7-9 to TRBJ1-6, with D hard to call. This CDR3 is 14 amino acids long. The V end lost 6 bases, the J end lost 7 bases, and 13 bases lay between the germline ends. Looked up from germline, CDR1 is SEHNR and CDR2 is FQNEAQ (reference sequence).

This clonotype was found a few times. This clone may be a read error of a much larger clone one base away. The CDR3 coding sequence is TGTACCAGCAGTTGGGCCTCGGAAGGAGAGACCCAGTACTTC. This encodes CTSSWASEGETQYF. V is TRBV12-3 or TRBV12-4 and J is TRBJ2-5; the D is unclear. This CDR3 has 14 residues.

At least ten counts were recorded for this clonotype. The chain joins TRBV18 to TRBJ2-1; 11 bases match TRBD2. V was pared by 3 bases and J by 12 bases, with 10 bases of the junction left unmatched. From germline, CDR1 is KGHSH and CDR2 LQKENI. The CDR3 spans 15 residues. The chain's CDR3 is CASSPLELAGVGQFF. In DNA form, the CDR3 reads TGTGCCAGCTCACCGTTGGAACTAGCGGGAGTTGGGCAGTTCTTC.

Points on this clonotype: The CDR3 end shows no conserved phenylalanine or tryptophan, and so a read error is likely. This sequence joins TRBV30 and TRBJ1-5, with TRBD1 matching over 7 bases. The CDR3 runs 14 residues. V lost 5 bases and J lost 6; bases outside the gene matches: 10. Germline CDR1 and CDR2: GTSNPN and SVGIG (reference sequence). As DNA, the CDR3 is TGTGCCTGGGCCCTTCAGGGGGGTAGTCAGCCCCAGCATCTT. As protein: CAWALQGGSQPQHL.

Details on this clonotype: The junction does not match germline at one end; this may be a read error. This CDR3 is CSARDWGTSRDTQYF. The CDR3, as DNA: TGCAGTGCTAGAGATTGGGGGACTAGCAGAGATACGCAGTATTTT. V gene TRBV20-1 combines with J gene TRBJ2-3; 9 bases align to TRBD2. The CDR3 runs 15 residues. Germline CDR1 reads DFQATT; CDR2 reads SNEGSKA (reference sequence).

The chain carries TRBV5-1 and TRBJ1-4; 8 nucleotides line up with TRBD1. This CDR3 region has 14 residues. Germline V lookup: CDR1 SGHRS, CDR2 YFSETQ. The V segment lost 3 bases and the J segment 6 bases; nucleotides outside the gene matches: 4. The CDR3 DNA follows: TGCGCCAGCAGCTCCGGACAGGGTGATGAAAAACTGTTTTTT. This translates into CASSSGQGDEKLFF.

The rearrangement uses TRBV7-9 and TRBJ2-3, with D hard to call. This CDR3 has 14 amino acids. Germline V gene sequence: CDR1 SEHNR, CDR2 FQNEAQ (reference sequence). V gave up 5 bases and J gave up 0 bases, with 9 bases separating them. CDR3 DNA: TGTGCCAGCAGCCAAAGAACTAGCACAGATACGCAGTATTTT. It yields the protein CASSQRTSTDTQYF.

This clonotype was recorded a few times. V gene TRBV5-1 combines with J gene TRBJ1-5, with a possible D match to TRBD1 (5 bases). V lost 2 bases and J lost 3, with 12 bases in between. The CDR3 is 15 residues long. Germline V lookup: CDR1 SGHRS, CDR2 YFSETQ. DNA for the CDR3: TGCGCCAGCAGCTTTGAAGGGACCTTCAATCAGCCCCAGCATTTT. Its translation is CASSFEGTFNQPQHF.

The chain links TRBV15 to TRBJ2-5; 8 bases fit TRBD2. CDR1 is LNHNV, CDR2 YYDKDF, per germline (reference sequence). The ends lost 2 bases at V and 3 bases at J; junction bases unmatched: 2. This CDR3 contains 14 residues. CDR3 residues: CATSRRLAKETQYF. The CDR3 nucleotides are TGTGCCACCAGCAGAAGACTAGCGAAAGAGACCCAGTACTTC.